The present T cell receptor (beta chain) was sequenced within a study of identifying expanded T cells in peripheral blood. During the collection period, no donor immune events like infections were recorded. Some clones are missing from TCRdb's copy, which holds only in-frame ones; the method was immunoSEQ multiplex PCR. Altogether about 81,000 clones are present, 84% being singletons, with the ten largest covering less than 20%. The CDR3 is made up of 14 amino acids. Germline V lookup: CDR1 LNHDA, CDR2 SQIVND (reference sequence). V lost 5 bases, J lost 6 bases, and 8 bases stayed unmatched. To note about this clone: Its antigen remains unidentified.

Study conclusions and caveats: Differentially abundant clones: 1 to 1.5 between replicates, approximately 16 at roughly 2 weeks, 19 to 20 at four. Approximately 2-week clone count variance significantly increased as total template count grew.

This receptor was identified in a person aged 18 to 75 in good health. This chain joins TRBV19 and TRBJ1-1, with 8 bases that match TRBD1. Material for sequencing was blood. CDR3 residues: CASSVDRGGPEAFF. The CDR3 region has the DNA TGTGCCAGTAGTGTCGACAGGGGTGGGCCTGAAGCTTTCTTT.